These 20 T cell receptor beta chains originate from one sample sequenced in a study of regulatory and conventional T cells in RAG deficiency. TCRdb's table, derived via immunoSEQ multiplex PCR, lists solely in-frame clones and lacks some. The sample lists about 28,000 clones; 90% to 95% were seen once. Blood CD4+ CD25-high CD127-low regulatory T cells supplied the genomic DNA template. This sample also appeared in a second study, on regulatory T cells. That work contributes: Amplification used 52 TRBV primers and 13 TRBJ primers.

Sequencing was done on a sample of Tregs sorted from blood. These receptors all come from a human donor in good health.

J is TRBJ2-3 and V is TRBV10-3; the D gene is possibly TRBD2 (6 bases). Germline CDR1 is ENHRY and CDR2 is SYGVKD. The CDR3 has 13 residues. Between the trimmed V and J ends, which lost 6 bases and 1 base, there was a span of 8 bases. The CDR3 nucleotides are TGTGCCATCAGGTGGGGGGGCACAGATACGCAGTATTTT. As protein: CAIRWGGTDTQYF.

This clone was seen only once. The gene calls are TRBV2 and TRBJ1-1, with 9 nucleotides matching TRBD1. From germline, CDR1 is SNHLY and CDR2 FYNNEI. The CDR3 is made up of 13 amino acids. With V trimmed by 6 bases and J by 6 bases, 5 bases remained unmatched. The CDR3 reads CASRTGGSSEAFF. CDR3 in DNA: TGTGCCAGCAGGACAGGGGGGAGCTCTGAAGCTTTCTTT.

The chain combines TRBV10-1 with TRBJ1-2; TRBD1 matches 7 bases. The V gene's germline CDR1 is WNHNN and CDR2 SYGVQD (reference sequence). V shed 4 bases and J 2 bases; nucleotides not matched to a gene: 13. The CDR3 runs 17 residues. The CDR3 loop reads CASSGPRDRAGNYGYTF. CDR3 coding DNA: TGCGCCAGCAGTGGACCAAGAGACAGGGCTGGAAACTATGGCTACACCTTC.

The J gene is TRBJ1-2, the V gene TRBV2, with 7 bases matching TRBD1. Trimming cost V 7 bases and J 3 bases; bases outside gene matches: 11. The CDR3 covers 15 residues. From germline, CDR1 is SNHLY and CDR2 FYNNEI. The CDR3 region is CASIKSGQADYGYTF. Here the CDR3 DNA reads TGTGCCAGCATTAAAAGCGGACAGGCTGACTATGGCTACACCTTC.

V and J are TRBV18 and TRBJ1-5, with unresolved D. Germline lookup yields CDR1 KGHSH and CDR2 LQKENI. The CDR3 totals 14 residues. Between the trimmed V and J ends, which lost 3 bases and 3 bases, there was a span of 9 bases. The CDR3 sequence: CASSPTAANQPQHF. The CDR3 DNA reads TGTGCCAGCTCACCCACGGCGGCCAATCAGCCCCAGCATTTT.

This clone was seen only a few times. The chain joins TRBV6-6 to TRBJ1-6, with TRBD1 matching over 7 bases. The CDR3 contains 13 residues. In germline, CDR1 is MNHNY, CDR2 SVGAGI (reference sequence). V shed 6 bases and J 7 bases; nucleotides not matched to a gene: 3. CDR3 protein: CASRETGNSPLHF. As DNA, the CDR3 is TGTGCCAGCAGGGAGACAGGGAATTCACCCCTCCACTTT.

The rearrangement links TRBV7-2 to TRBJ1-2, with TRBD1 matching 8 bases. Germline values: CDR1 SGHTA, CDR2 FQGNSA. The junction had 4 bases not matched to a gene; V was cut back by 5 bases and J by 5 bases. The CDR3 covers 13 residues. Here the CDR3 DNA reads TGTGCCAGCAGCCCACAGGGGGGTTATGGCTACACCTTC. Amino acid sequence: CASSPQGGYGYTF.

The rearrangement uses TRBV19 and TRBJ2-3, with D perhaps being TRBD1 or TRBD2 (5 bases each). The V and J ends lost 10 bases and 0 bases respectively, with 11 bases between them. Germline V gene sequence: CDR1 LNHDA, CDR2 SQIVND (reference sequence). CDR3 length equals 13 residues. The DNA of the CDR3 is TGTGCCACCAAGGGACGAAGCACAGATACGCAGTATTTT. Translating it yields CATKGRSTDTQYF. The complete variable domain, with remaining parts taken from reference TRBV19 and TRBJ2-3, reads DGGITQSPKYLFRKEGQNVTLSCEQNLNHDAMYWYRQDPGQGLRLIYYSQIVNDFQKGDIAEGYSVSREKKESFPLTVTSAQKNPTAFYLCATKGRSTDTQYFGPGTRLTVL.

This clone was counted once. Mismatch with germline at one junction end may stem from a read error. J is TRBJ1-1 and V is TRBV7-3; a possible D gene is TRBD1 (6 bases). Germline CDR1 and CDR2: SGHTA and FQGTGA. This CDR3 contains 15 residues. The CDR3 spells CASSQTGHRNTEAFF. The CDR3 region has the DNA TGCGCCAGCAGCCAGACGGGACACCGGAACACTGAAGCTTTCTTT.

This clone appeared a single time. V is TRBV4-2 and J is TRBJ2-5, with 9 nucleotides matching TRBD2. This CDR3 has 15 residues. Germline V CDR1 and CDR2: LGHNA, YNFKEQ. The V and J ends lost 0 bases and 4 bases, in that order; junction bases with no gene match: 3. DNA for the CDR3: TGTGCCAGCAGCCAAGACCCGGGACTAGCAGAGACCCAGTACTTC. This encodes CASSQDPGLAETQYF.

This chain links TRBV6-6 with TRBJ2-5, with 8 bases fitting TRBD1. There are 13 residues in the CDR3. Trimming took 5 bases from V and 5 from J; bases not matched to a gene: 4. Germline loops: CDR1 MNHNY, CDR2 SVGAGI (reference sequence). CDR3 nucleotide sequence: TGTGCCAGCAGTCCAACAGGGGGTGAGACCCAGTACTTC. Its translation is CASSPTGGETQYF.

The chain joins TRBV19 to TRBJ2-6, with D possibly being TRBD1 (5 bases). Trimming took off 7 bases at V and 0 bases at J, with 10 bases between the two ends. In germline, CDR1 is LNHDA, CDR2 SQIVND (reference sequence). The CDR3 is 15 amino acids. This CDR3 is CASMFRGSGANVLTF. The CDR3 region has the DNA TGTGCCAGTATGTTTAGGGGCTCTGGGGCCAACGTCCTGACTTTC.

The rearrangement joins TRBV2 to TRBJ2-5; D is unclear. Germline V lookup: CDR1 SNHLY, CDR2 FYNNEI. The CDR3 runs to 14 residues. The germline V and J ends were trimmed by 2 bases and 2 bases, with 9 bases remaining between them. The CDR3 bases are TGTGCCAGCAGTGAAAATCTGGTGCAAGAGACCCAGTACTTC. It yields the protein CASSENLVQETQYF.

The chain couples TRBV25-1 to TRBJ1-4, with TRBD1 matching 8 bases. The germline V gene has CDR1 MGHDK and CDR2 SYGVNS. Trimming at V came to 8 bases and at J to 4 bases, leaving 12 bases not matched to a gene. CDR3 length equals 16 residues. CDR3 in amino acids: CASGRTGNRNNEKLFF. DNA for the CDR3: TGTGCCAGCGGAAGGACAGGGAACAGGAATAATGAAAAACTGTTTTTT.

This chain links TRBV9 with TRBJ2-7; 13 nucleotides line up with TRBD2. The CDR3 totals 17 residues. J gave up 3 bases and V 3 bases, and 9 bases lay outside the gene matches. The germline gives CDR1 SGDLS, CDR2 YYNGEE. CDR3 coding DNA: TGTGCCAGCAGCGCCGGACTAGCGGGGGTAAGGGTCTACGAGCAGTACTTC. This codes for CASSAGLAGVRVYEQYF.

The chain couples TRBV28 to TRBJ2-7; 8 bases are a match to TRBD1. The CDR3 contains 13 residues. Germline-derived CDR1 and CDR2 are MDHEN and SYDVKM. The trim removed 4 bases at V and 2 bases at J, leaving 1 base unmatched. CDR3 nucleotides: TGTGCCAGCAGTTGGACAGGGCCCTACGAGCAGTACTTC. This sequence encodes CASSWTGPYEQYF.

The rearrangement joins TRBV7-2 to TRBJ1-1, with D tentatively TRBD1 (5 bases). Germline V gene data show CDR1 as SGHTA and CDR2 as FQGNSA. V dropped 5 bases and J dropped 3 bases, with 16 bases sitting between them. The CDR3 covers 15 residues. The CDR3 nucleotides read TGTGCCAGCAGCCCAACCCTTTGGGGGGACACTGAAGCTTTCTTT. Amino acids: CASSPTLWGDTEAFF.

The CDR3 here is CASSMVHNSPLHF. As DNA, the CDR3 is TGTGCCAGCAGCATGGTCCATAATTCACCCCTCCACTTT. V usage is TRBV6-1 and J usage is TRBJ1-6; D remains ambiguous. Germline CDR1 reads MNHNS; CDR2 reads SASEGT. This CDR3 comprises 13 residues. The germline V and J ends were trimmed by 6 bases and 5 bases, with 8 bases remaining between them.

This clone was found a few times. This chain links TRBV7-2 with TRBJ1-2, with D unresolved. V shed 0 bases and J shed 2 bases, with 10 bases lying between them. CDR1 and CDR2 (germline): SGHTA, FQGNSA. The CDR3 runs 15 residues. CDR3 bases: TGTGCCAGCAGCTTAGCGGCGACCGCCAACTATGGCTACACCTTC. Translated, it gives CASSLAATANYGYTF.

V usage is TRBV28 and J usage is TRBJ1-5; D might be TRBD1 (5 bases). This CDR3 comprises 17 residues. Germline V gene lookup returns CDR1 MDHEN and CDR2 SYDVKM. The V end lost 1 base, the J end lost 0 bases, and 13 bases lay between the germline ends. The CDR3 DNA reads as TGTGCCAGCAGTTTATTCCCGCCAGGGTATAGCAATCAGCCCCAGCATTTT. It is translated as CASSLFPPGYSNQPQHF.